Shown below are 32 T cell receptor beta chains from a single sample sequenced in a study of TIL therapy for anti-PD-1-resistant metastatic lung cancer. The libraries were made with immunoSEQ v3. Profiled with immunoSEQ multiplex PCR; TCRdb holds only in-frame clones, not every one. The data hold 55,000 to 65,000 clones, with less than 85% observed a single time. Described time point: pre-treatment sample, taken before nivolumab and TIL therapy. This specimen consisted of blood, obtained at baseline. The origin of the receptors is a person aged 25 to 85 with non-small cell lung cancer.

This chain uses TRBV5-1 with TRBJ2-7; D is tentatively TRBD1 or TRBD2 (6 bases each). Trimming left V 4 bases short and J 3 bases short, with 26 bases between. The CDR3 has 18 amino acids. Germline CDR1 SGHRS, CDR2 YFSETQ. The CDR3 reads CASSLRGDTALRSYEQYF. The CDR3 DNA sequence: TGCGCCAGCAGCCTGCGCGGGGACACAGCGTTAAGAAGCTACGAGCAGTACTTC.

The DNA for the CDR3 is TGTGCCATCAGTGAGGGGACCCCCGCCTACAATGAGCAGTTCTTC. Protein: CAISEGTPAYNEQFF. The chain has TRBV10-3 and TRBJ2-1, with D perhaps TRBD1 or TRBD2 (5 bases each). CDR1 is ENHRY, CDR2 SYGVKD, per germline. Trimming shortened V by 2 bases and J by 2 bases, and 10 bases separated the two germline ends. The CDR3 sequence is 15 residues long.

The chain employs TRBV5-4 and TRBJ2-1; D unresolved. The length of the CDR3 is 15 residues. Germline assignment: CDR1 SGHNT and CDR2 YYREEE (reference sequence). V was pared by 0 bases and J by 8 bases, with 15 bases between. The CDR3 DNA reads TGTGCCAGCAGCTTGGATGCCAGGTCGTTGGATGAGCAGTTCTTC. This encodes CASSLDARSLDEQFF.

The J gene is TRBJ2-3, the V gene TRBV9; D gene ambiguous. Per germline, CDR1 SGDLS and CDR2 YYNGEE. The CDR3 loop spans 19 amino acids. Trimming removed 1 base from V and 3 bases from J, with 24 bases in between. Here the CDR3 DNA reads TGTGCCAGCAGCGTAACAGCAAACCCTAACCTAGTGTTGACAGATACGCAGTATTTT. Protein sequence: CASSVTANPNLVLTDTQYF. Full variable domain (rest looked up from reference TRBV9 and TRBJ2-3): DSGVTQTPKHLITATGQRVTLRCSPRSGDLSVYWYQQSLDQGLQFLIQYYNGEERAKGNILERFSAQQFPDLHSELNLSSLELGDSALYFCASSVTANPNLVLTDTQYFGPGTRLTVL.

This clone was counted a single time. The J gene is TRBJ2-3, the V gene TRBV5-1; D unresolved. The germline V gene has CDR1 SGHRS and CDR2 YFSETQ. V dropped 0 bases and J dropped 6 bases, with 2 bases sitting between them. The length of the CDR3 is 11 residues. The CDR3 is CASSLADTQYF. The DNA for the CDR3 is TGCGCCAGCAGCTTGGCCGATACGCAGTATTTT.

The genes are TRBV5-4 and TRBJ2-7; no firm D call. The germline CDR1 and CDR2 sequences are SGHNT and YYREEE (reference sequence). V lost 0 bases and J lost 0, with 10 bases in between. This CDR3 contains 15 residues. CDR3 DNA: TGTGCCAGCAGCTTGGAGGCAGGCGGCTCCTACGAGCAGTACTTC. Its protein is CASSLEAGGSYEQYF.

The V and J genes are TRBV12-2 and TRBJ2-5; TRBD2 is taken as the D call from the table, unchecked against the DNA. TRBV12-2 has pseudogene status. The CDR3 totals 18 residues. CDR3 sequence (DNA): TGTGCAAGTCGCTTACGGACTAGCGGGGGGTTGTACCAAGAGACCCAGTACTTC. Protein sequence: CASRLRTSGGLYQETQYF.

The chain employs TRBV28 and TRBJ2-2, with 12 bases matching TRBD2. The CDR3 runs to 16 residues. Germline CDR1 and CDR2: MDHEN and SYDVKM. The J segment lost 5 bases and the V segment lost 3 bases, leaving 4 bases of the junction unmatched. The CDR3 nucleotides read TGTGCCAGCAGTTTGACTAGCGGGAGTTGGACCGGGGAGCTGTTTTTT. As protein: CASSLTSGSWTGELFF. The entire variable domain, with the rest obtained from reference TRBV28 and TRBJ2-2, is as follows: DVKVTQSSRYLVKRTGEKVFLECVQDMDHENMFWYRQDPGLGLRLIYFSYDVKMKEKGDIPEGYSVSREKKERFSLILESASTNQTSMYLCASSLTSGSWTGELFFGEGSRLTVL.

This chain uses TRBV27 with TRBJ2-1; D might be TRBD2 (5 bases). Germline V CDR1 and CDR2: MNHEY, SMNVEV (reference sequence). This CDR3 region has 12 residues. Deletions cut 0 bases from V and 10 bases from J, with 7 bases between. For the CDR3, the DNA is TGTGCCAGCAGTTTATCGCGCGGGGAGCAGTTCTTC. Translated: CASSLSRGEQFF.

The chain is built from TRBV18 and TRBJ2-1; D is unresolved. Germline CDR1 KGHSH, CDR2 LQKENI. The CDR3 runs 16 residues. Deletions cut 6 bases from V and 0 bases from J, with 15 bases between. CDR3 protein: CASSRPNPGSYNEQFF. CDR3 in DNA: TGTGCCAGCTCTCGTCCCAACCCGGGCTCCTACAATGAGCAGTTCTTC. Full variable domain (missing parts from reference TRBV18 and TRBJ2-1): NAGVMQNPRHLVRRRGQEARLRCSPMKGHSHVYWYRQLPEEGLKFMVYLQKENIIDESGMPKERFSAEFPKEGPSILRIQQVVRGDSAAYFCASSRPNPGSYNEQFFGPGTRLTVL.

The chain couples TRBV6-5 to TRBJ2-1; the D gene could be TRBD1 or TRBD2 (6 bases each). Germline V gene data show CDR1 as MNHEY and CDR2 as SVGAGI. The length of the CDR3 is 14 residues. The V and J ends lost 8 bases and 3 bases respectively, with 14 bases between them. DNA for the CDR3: TGTGCCAGCGCATTTAGGGGGGTCTACAATGAGCAGTTCTTC. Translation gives CASAFRGVYNEQFF.

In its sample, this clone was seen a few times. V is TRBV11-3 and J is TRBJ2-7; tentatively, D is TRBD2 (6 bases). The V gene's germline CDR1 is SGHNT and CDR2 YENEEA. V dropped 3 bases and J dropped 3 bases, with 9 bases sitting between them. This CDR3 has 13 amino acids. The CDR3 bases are TGTGCCAGCAGCTTCGCTAGCGACTACGAGCAGTACTTC. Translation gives CASSFASDYEQYF.

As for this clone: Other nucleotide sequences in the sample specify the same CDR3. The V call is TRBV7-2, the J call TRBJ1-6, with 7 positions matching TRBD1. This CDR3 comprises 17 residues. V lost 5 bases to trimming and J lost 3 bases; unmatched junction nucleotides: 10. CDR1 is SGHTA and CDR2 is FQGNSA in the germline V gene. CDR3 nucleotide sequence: TGTGCCAGCAGCCTCACGGCGGGACAGCTCTATAATTCACCCCTCCACTTT. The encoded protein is CASSLTAGQLYNSPLHF.

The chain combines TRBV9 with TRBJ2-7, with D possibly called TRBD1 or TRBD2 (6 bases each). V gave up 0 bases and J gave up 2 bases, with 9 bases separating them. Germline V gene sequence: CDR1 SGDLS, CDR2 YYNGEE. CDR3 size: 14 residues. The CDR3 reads CASSVGGATYEQYF. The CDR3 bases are TGTGCCAGCAGCGTAGGGGGGGCTACCTACGAGCAGTACTTC.

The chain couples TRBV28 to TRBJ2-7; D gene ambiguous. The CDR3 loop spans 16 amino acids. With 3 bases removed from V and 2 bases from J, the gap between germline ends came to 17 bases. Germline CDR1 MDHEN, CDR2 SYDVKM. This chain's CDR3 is CASSLIGSPVTYEQYF. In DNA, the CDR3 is TGTGCCAGCAGTTTGATTGGCTCTCCAGTCACCTACGAGCAGTACTTC.

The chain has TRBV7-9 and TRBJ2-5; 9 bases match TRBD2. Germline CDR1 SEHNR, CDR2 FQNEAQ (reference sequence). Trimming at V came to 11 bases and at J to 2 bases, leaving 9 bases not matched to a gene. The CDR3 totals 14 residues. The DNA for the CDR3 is TGTGCCGGTAGGACTAGCGTGGGTCAAGAGACCCAGTACTTC. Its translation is CAGRTSVGQETQYF.

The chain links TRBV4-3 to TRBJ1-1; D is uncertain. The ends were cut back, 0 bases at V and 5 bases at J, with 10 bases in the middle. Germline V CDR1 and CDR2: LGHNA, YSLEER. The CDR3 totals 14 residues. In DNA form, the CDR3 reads TGCGCCAGCAGCCAAGATAACCCGAGGACTGAAGCTTTCTTT. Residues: CASSQDNPRTEAFF.

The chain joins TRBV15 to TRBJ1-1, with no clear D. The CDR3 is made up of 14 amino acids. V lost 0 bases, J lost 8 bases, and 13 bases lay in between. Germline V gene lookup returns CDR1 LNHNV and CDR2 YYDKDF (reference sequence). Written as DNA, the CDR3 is TGTGCCACCAGCAGAGATCGACTGATATTCGAAGCTTTCTTT. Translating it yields CATSRDRLIFEAFF.

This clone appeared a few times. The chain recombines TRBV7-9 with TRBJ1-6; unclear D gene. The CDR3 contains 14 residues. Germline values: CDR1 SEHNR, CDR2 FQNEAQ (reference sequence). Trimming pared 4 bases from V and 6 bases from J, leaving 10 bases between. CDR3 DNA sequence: TGTGCCAGCAGCTCGGACTCTCGTAATTCACCCCTCCACTTT. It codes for CASSSDSRNSPLHF.

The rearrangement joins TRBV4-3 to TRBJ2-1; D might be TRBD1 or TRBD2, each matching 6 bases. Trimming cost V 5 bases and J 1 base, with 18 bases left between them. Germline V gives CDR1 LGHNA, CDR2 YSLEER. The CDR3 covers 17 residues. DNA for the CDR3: TGCGCCAGCAGCGGTACTTGGAGGGGGGAGTCCTACAATGAGCAGTTCTTC. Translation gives CASSGTWRGESYNEQFF.

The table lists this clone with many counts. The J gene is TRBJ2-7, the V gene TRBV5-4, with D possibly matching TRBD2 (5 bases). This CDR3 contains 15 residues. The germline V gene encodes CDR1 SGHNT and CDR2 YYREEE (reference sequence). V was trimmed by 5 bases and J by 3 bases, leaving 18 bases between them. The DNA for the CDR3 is TGTGCCAGCAGTTCTGACACTAGGGCTTTCTACGAGCAGTACTTC. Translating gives CASSSDTRAFYEQYF.

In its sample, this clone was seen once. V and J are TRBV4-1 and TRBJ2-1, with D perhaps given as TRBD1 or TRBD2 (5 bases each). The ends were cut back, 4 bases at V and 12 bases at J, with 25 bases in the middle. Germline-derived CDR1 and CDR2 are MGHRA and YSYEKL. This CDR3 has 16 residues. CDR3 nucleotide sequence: TGCGCCAGCAGCCGAATCCGAAGCTCCGGGGCTGTCTGGCAGTTCTTC. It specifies CASSRIRSSGAVWQFF.

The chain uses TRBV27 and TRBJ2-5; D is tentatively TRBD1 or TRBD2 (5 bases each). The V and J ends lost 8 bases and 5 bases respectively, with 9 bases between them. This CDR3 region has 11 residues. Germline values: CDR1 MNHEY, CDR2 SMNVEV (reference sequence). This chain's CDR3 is CASGGLETQYF. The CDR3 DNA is TGTGCCAGCGGGGGTTTGGAGACCCAGTACTTC.

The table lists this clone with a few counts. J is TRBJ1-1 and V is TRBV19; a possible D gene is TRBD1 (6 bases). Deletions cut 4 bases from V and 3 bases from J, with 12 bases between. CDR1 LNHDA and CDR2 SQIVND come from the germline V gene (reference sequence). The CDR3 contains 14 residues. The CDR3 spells CASSTGVWYTEAFF. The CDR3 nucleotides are TGTGCCAGTAGTACAGGGGTGTGGTACACTGAAGCTTTCTTT.

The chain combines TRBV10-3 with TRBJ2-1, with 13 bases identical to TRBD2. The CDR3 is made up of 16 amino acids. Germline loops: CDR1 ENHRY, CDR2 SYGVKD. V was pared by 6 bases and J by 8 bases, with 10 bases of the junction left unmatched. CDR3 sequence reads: CAISRGLAGKDDEQFF. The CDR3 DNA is TGTGCCATCAGCCGGGGACTAGCGGGAAAGGATGATGAGCAGTTCTTC.

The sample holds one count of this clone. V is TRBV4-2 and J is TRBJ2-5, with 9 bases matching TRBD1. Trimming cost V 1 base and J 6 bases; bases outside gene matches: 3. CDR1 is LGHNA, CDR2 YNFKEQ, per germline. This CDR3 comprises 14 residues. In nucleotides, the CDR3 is TGTGCCAGCAGCCAAGGGACAGGGGAGAAGACCCAGTACTTC. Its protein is CASSQGTGEKTQYF.

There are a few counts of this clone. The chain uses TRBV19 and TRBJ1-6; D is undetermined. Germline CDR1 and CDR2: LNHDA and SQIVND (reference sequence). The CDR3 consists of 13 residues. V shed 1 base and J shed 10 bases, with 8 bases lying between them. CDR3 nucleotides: TGTGCCAGTAGTATAGGGATAGGATCACCCCTCCACTTT. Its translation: CASSIGIGSPLHF.

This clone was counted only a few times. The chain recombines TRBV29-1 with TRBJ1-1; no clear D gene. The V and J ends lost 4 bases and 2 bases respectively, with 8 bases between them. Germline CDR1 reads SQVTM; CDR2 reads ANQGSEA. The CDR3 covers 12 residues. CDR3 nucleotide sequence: TGCAGCGTTGCGGGAGTCAACACTGAAGCTTTCTTT. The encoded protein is CSVAGVNTEAFF.

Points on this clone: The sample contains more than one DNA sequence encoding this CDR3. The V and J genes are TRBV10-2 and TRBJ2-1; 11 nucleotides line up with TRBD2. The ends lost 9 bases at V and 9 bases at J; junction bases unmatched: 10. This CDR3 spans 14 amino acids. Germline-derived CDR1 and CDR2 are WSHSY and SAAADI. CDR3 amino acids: CASVLAGGPSEQFF. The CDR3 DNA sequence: TGCGCCAGTGTATTAGCGGGGGGGCCAAGTGAGCAGTTCTTC.

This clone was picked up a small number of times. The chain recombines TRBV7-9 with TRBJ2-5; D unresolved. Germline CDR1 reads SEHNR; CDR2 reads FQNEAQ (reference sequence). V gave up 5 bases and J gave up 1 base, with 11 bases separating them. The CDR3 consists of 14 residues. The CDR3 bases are TGTGCCAGCAGCCTGGGATTATCCCAAGAGACCCAGTACTTC. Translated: CASSLGLSQETQYF.

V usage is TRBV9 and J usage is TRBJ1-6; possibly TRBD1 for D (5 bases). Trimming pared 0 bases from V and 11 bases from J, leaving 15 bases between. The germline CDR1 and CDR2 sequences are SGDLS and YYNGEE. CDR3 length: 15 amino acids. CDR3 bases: TGTGCCAGCAGCGTAGAATCCGGGGGTCAGACACCCCTCCACTTT. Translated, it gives CASSVESGGQTPLHF.

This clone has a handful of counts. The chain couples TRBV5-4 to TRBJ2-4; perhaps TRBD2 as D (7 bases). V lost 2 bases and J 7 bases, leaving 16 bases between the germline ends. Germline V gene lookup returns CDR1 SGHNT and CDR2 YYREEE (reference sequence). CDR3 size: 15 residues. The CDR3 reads CASSLGGVVLNIQYF. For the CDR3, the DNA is TGTGCCAGCAGCTTAGGGGGGGTAGTTTTGAACATTCAGTACTTC.